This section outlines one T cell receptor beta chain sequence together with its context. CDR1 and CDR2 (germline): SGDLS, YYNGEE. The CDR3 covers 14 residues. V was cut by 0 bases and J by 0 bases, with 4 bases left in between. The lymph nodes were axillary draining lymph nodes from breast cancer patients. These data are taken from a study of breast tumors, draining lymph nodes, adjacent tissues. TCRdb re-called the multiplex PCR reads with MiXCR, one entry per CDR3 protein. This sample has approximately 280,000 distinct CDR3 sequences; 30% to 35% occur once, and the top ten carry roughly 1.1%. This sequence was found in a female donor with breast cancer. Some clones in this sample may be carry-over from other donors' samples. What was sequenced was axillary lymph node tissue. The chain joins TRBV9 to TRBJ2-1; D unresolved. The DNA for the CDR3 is TGTGCCAGCAGCGTAGGCCACTCCTACAATGAGCAGTTCTTC. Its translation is CASSVGHSYNEQFF.